One and the same sample provided the 23 T cell receptor beta chains below, sequenced in a study of T-cell memory formation after mild COVID-19. From the 5' RACE reads, TCRdb called clonotypes with MiXCR, one entry per CDR3 protein. The sample has about 600,000 distinct CDR3 sequences; roughly 22% are singletons. The sequencing sample was made of PBMCs or a T cell subset sorted from them (not recorded which). The receptors here all came from an adult woman who had mild COVID-19 (a few samples of this study predate the infection). Cell type and time point are not known.

This clonotype showed up just a few times. The J gene is TRBJ1-1, the V gene TRBV7-9, with D possibly being TRBD1 (6 bases). The CDR3 spans 15 residues. CDR1 and CDR2 from the germline V gene are SEHNR and FQNEAQ (reference sequence). V gave up 1 base and J gave up 5 bases, with 14 bases separating them. This chain's CDR3 is CASSLVGAGGTEAFF. DNA of the CDR3: TGTGCCAGCAGCTTAGTGGGGGCCGGAGGGACTGAAGCTTTCTTT.

The gene calls are TRBV9 and TRBJ2-3, with 7 positions matching TRBD2. The CDR3 loop spans 16 amino acids. V was clipped by 0 bases and J by 0 bases; unmatched bases: 4. CDR1 and CDR2 from the germline V gene are SGDLS and YYNGEE. Here the CDR3 DNA reads TGTGCCAGCAGCGTAGGAGGTAGCGGGAGCACAGATACGCAGTATTTT. It codes for CASSVGGSGSTDTQYF.

This clonotype was counted a few times. The rearrangement joins TRBV5-1 to TRBJ2-2; TRBD1 agrees at 8 bases. The CDR3 contains 17 residues. With V trimmed by 0 bases and J by 5 bases, 9 bases remained unmatched. Germline CDR1 SGHRS, CDR2 YFSETQ. The CDR3 DNA reads as TGCGCCAGCAGCTTGGAGCGGACAGGGCCAATTACCGGGGAGCTGTTTTTT. It specifies CASSLERTGPITGELFF.

This clonotype occurred a few times. This sequence joins TRBV11-1 and TRBJ1-1; 11 nucleotides agree with TRBD1. The CDR3 length is 15 residues. CDR1 and CDR2 from the germline V gene are SGHAT and FQDESV (reference sequence). With V trimmed by 3 bases and J by 4 bases, 4 bases remained unmatched. CDR3 DNA sequence: TGTGCCAGCAGCTTTGGGACAGGGGGGTTCACTGAAGCTTTCTTT. Residues: CASSFGTGGFTEAFF.

This clonotype appeared a few times. The chain links TRBV2 to TRBJ2-3; 11 bases align to TRBD2. Trimming removed 6 bases from V and 4 bases from J; junction bases left unmatched: 9. This CDR3 spans 16 amino acids. Germline V gene data show CDR1 as SNHLY and CDR2 as FYNNEI. CDR3 protein: CASRVTSGGPPDTQYF. CDR3 nucleotide sequence: TGTGCCAGCAGGGTTACTAGCGGGGGTCCGCCAGATACGCAGTATTTT.

The rearrangement uses TRBV5-1 and TRBJ2-7; TRBD1 agrees at 8 bases. This CDR3 has 19 amino acids. V shed 3 bases, J shed 0 bases, and the junction held 17 bases outside the gene matches. CDR1 is SGHRS, CDR2 YFSETQ, per germline. The CDR3 here is CASSSGITAGGASSYEQYF. The DNA for the CDR3 is TGCGCCAGCAGCTCGGGGATAACTGCAGGGGGCGCGAGCTCCTACGAGCAGTACTTC.

This clonotype was observed a handful of times. The chain couples TRBV7-3 to TRBJ2-3; tentatively, D is TRBD1 (5 bases). This CDR3 has 16 residues. Germline lookup yields CDR1 SGHTA and CDR2 FQGTGA. Trimming pared 5 bases from V and 2 bases from J, leaving 17 bases between. The CDR3 DNA reads TGTGCCAGCAGCCCGCTAGGGGCCGGATCCACAGATACGCAGTATTTT. As protein: CASSPLGAGSTDTQYF. Together with reference TRBV7-3 and TRBJ2-3, the CDR3 gives the full variable domain: GAGVSQTPSNKVTEKGKYVELRCDPISGHTALYWYRQSLGQGPEFLIYFQGTGAADDSGLPNDRFFAVRPEGSVSTLKIQRTERGDSAVYLCASSPLGAGSTDTQYFGPGTRLTVL.

This chain joins TRBV6-2 or TRBV6-3 and TRBJ1-2, with 7 positions matching TRBD1. The V gene end was trimmed by 6 bases and the J gene end by 4 bases; junction bases not matched to a gene: 11. The CDR3 covers 15 residues. Germline assignment: CDR1 MNHEY and CDR2 SVGEGT. As DNA, the CDR3 is TGTGCCAGCAGGGCCTCGACAGGGATCCGCTATGGCTACACCTTC. Protein sequence: CASRASTGIRYGYTF.

The sample holds a few counts of this clonotype. This sequence joins TRBV7-8 and TRBJ2-3; a weak D match, TRBD2 (5 bases). Germline V lookup: CDR1 SGHVS, CDR2 FQNEAQ. The CDR3 consists of 17 residues. Trimming pared 4 bases from V and 4 bases from J, leaving 21 bases between. In DNA, the CDR3 is TGTGCCAGCAGCTCACCTGGCTATCTCACCGGGGCAGATACGCAGTATTTT. This codes for CASSSPGYLTGADTQYF.

This clonotype came up a few times. The chain has TRBV7-2 and TRBJ2-7; maybe TRBD2 (6 bases). Trimming removed 0 bases at V and 3 bases at J, with 15 bases between. This CDR3 is built from 16 residues. Looked up from germline, CDR1 is SGHTA and CDR2 is FQGNSA. The CDR3 DNA reads as TGTGCCAGCAGCTTAGCGAACCAGGCGGGATTCTACGAGCAGTACTTC. Protein: CASSLANQAGFYEQYF.

This clonotype was picked up a small number of times. This sequence joins TRBV11-2 and TRBJ2-7, with no clear D. Germline V gives CDR1 SGHAT, CDR2 FQNNGV. The CDR3 runs to 17 residues. V was cut by 1 base and J by 0 bases, with 16 bases left in between. CDR3 sequence (DNA): TGTGCCAGCAGCTTAGGCCCGGGCCGGCAGTCCTCCTACGAGCAGTACTTC. Its translation: CASSLGPGRQSSYEQYF.

The chain joins TRBV15 to TRBJ1-1; TRBD1 might be the D (5 bases). CDR1 and CDR2 (germline): LNHNV, YYDKDF (reference sequence). Between the trimmed V and J ends, which lost 9 bases and 2 bases, there was a span of 7 bases. The CDR3 loop spans 11 amino acids. CDR3 bases: TGTGCCACAGGGGACAACACTGAAGCTTTCTTT. Translated, it gives CATGDNTEAFF.

The rearrangement joins TRBV2 to TRBJ2-6; D is perhaps TRBD2 (5 bases). The germline gives CDR1 SNHLY, CDR2 FYNNEI. Trimming cost V 4 bases and J 0 bases, with 13 bases left between them. The CDR3 runs to 17 residues. The CDR3 nucleotides read TGTGCCAGCAGTGGTTGGAGGACGGTCTCTGGGGCCAACGTCCTGACTTTC. Its protein product is CASSGWRTVSGANVLTF.

There are a few counts of this clonotype. V and J are TRBV29-1 and TRBJ2-2, with D uncertain. The germline V gene has CDR1 SQVTM and CDR2 ANQGSEA. The CDR3 sequence is 13 residues long. V gave up 1 base and J gave up 4 bases, with 7 bases separating them. CDR3 in amino acids: CSVEGHGTGELFF. The CDR3 DNA follows: TGCAGCGTTGAAGGTCACGGCACCGGGGAGCTGTTTTTT.

The chain is built from TRBV20-1 and TRBJ2-1; 11 bases map to TRBD2. The CDR3 has 14 amino acids. Germline loops: CDR1 DFQATT, CDR2 SNEGSKA (reference sequence). The J segment lost 9 bases and the V segment lost 0 bases, leaving 4 bases of the junction unmatched. CDR3 loop: CSARDLGLAAEQFF. CDR3 DNA: TGCAGTGCTAGAGATCTGGGACTAGCGGCTGAGCAGTTCTTC.

This clonotype was counted only a few times. The chain links TRBV7-6 to TRBJ2-2; 8 nucleotides align to TRBD1. Germline CDR1 SGHVS, CDR2 FNYEAQ. The CDR3 has 16 residues. Trimming took 5 bases from V and 4 from J; bases not matched to a gene: 9. The CDR3 loop reads CASSTIRTGFTGELFF. The CDR3 DNA follows: TGTGCCAGCAGCACCATTCGGACAGGGTTCACCGGGGAGCTGTTTTTT.

The V gene is TRBV5-1, the J gene TRBJ2-7, with TRBD1 matching 12 bases. V trimming: 4 bases; J trimming: 6 bases; junction bases outside the gene matches: 8. This CDR3 has 15 amino acids. Germline loops: CDR1 SGHRS, CDR2 YFSETQ. CDR3 protein: CASSPTGTGGTEQYF. The CDR3 coding sequence is TGCGCCAGCAGCCCGACCGGGACAGGGGGCACCGAGCAGTACTTC.

CDR3 loop: CASSVGFSETQYF. The CDR3 DNA reads as TGTGCCAGCAGCGTAGGGTTTAGCGAGACCCAGTACTTC. The gene calls are TRBV7-2 and TRBJ2-5; D gene unclear. Germline V gene data show CDR1 as SGHTA and CDR2 as FQGNSA. The CDR3 length is 13 residues. Trimming cost V 5 bases and J 5 bases, with 12 bases left between them.

The chain couples TRBV7-2 to TRBJ2-1, with 10 positions matching TRBD2. Germline V CDR1 and CDR2: SGHTA, FQGNSA. With 2 bases clipped from V and 6 bases from J, the junction kept 7 bases outside the gene matches. This CDR3 spans 16 amino acids. The CDR3 protein is CASSLRPSGSVNEQFF. CDR3 sequence (DNA): TGTGCCAGCAGCTTACGTCCTAGCGGGAGTGTCAATGAGCAGTTCTTC. The full variable domain, its missing parts supplied by reference TRBV7-2 and TRBJ2-1, is GAGVSQSPSNKVTEKGKDVELRCDPISGHTALYWYRQSLGQGLEFLIYFQGNSAPDKSGLPSDRFSAERTGGSVSTLTIQRTQQEDSAVYLCASSLRPSGSVNEQFFGPGTRLTVL.

The chain carries TRBV20-1 and TRBJ2-1; 13 bases fit TRBD2. CDR3 size: 14 residues. J gave up 7 bases and V 6 bases, and 6 bases lay outside the gene matches. In germline, CDR1 is DFQATT, CDR2 SNEGSKA (reference sequence). CDR3 nucleotide sequence: TGCAGTGCAAGACTAGCGGGAGGAATAAATGAGCAGTTCTTC. Protein product: CSARLAGGINEQFF.

The sample holds a few counts of this clonotype. This sequence joins TRBV7-8 and TRBJ2-7, with D possibly being TRBD1 (6 bases). Germline CDR1 SGHVS, CDR2 FQNEAQ. CDR3 length: 15 amino acids. The ends were cut back, 4 bases at V and 7 bases at J, with 20 bases in the middle. CDR3 sequence (DNA): TGTGCCAGCAGCTACCCGGGACAATCTACGGTGGAGCAGTACTTC. Protein sequence: CASSYPGQSTVEQYF.

The J gene is TRBJ1-1, the V gene TRBV5-6; no clear D. The ends were cut back, 6 bases at V and 1 base at J, with 16 bases in the middle. This CDR3 region has 15 residues. Germline assignment: CDR1 SGHDT and CDR2 YYEEEE. CDR3 residues: CASTPTPGSNTEAFF. The CDR3 region has the DNA TGTGCCAGCACCCCAACTCCGGGGTCGAACACTGAAGCTTTCTTT.

Only a few counts were recorded for this clonotype. The V call is TRBV12-3 or TRBV12-4, the J call TRBJ1-1, with a possible D match to TRBD1 (6 bases). There are 15 residues in the CDR3. V was pared by 7 bases and J by 1 base, with 16 bases between. The CDR3 coding sequence is TGTGCCAGCAAACAACAGGGATACCAGAACACTGAAGCTTTCTTT. Protein sequence: CASKQQGYQNTEAFF.